The T cell receptor beta chain under discussion was sequenced for a study of T cell responses to AZD1222 COVID-19 vaccine. Method: immunoSEQ multiplex PCR; TCRdb's copy keeps in-frame clones and lacks some. The sample yields 84,000 or so clones, about 90% seen once. The material sequenced was peripheral blood, taken on day 0 of AZD1222 vaccination. The TCR comes from an adult in good health.

Here the CDR3 reads CASSLAAKETQYF. CDR3 DNA: TGTGCCAGCAGCTTGGCGGCAAAAGAGACCCAGTACTTC. The chain is built from TRBV5-8 and TRBJ2-5; D gene ambiguous. CDR1 and CDR2 (germline): SGHTS, YDEGEE. Between the trimmed V and J ends, which lost 0 bases and 3 bases, there was a span of 6 bases. The CDR3 sequence is 13 residues long.